This note documents a single T cell receptor beta chain sequence. This sample was included in a study of T cell responses to AZD1222 COVID-19 vaccine. TCRdb's table, derived via immunoSEQ multiplex PCR, lists solely in-frame clones and lacks some. The sample includes fewer than 200,000 clones, around 89% of them seen just once. V was clipped by 0 bases and J by 4 bases, with 5 bases between them. Looked up from germline, CDR1 is SGHRS and CDR2 is YFSETQ. The CDR3 covers 14 residues. Here the sequenced sample was peripheral blood, taken on day 0 of AZD1222 vaccination. The chain recombines TRBV5-1 with TRBJ1-6, with TRBD1 as a possible D gene (5 bases). The sequence derives from an adult in good health. The CDR3 DNA reads TGCGCCAGCAGCTTGGAGGGGTATAATTCACCCCTCCACTTT. Protein product: CASSLEGYNSPLHF.